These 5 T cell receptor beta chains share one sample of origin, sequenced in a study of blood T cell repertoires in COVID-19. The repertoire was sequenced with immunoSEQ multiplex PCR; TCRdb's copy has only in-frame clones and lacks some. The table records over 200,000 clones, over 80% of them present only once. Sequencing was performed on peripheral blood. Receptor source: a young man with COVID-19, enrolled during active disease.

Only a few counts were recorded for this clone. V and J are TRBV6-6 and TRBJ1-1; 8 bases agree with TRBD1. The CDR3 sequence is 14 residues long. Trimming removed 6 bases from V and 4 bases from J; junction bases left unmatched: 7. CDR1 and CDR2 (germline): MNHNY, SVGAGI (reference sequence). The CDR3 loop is CASSTLGQGTEAFF. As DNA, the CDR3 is TGTGCCAGCAGCACACTCGGACAGGGCACTGAAGCTTTCTTT.

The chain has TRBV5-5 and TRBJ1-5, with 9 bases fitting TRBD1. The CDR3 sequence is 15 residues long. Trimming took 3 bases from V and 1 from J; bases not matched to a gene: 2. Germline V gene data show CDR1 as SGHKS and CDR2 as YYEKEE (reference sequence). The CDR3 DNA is TGTGCCAGCAGCTACAGGGGGCGAAGCAATCAGCCCCAGCATTTT. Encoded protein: CASSYRGRSNQPQHF.

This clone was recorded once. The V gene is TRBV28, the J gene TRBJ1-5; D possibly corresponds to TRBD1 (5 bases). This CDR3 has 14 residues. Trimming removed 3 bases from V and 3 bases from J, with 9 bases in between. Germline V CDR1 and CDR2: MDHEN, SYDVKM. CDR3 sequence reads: CASSFQGFNQPQHF. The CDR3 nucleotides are TGTGCCAGCAGTTTTCAGGGCTTCAATCAGCCCCAGCATTTT.

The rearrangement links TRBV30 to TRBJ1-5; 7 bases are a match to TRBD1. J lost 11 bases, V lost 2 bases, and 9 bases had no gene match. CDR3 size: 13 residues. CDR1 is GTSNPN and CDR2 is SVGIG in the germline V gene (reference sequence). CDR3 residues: CAWSTGTDRAQHF. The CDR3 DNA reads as TGTGCCTGGAGTACGGGGACAGACAGGGCCCAGCATTTT.

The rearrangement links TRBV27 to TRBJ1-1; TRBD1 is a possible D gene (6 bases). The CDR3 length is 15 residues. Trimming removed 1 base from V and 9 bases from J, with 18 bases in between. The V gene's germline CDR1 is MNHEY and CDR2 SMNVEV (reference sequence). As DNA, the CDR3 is TGTGCCAGCAGTTTATATGATGGGCTGAGGGGGAAAGCTTTCTTT. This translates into CASSLYDGLRGKAFF.